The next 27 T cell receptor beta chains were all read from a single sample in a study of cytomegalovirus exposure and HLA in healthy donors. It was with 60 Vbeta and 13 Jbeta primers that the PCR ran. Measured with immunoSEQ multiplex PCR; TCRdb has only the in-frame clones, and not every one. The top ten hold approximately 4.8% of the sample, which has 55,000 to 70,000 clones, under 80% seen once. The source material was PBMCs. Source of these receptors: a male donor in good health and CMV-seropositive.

CDR3 sequence: CASSPEGRVYGYTF. The CDR3 region has the DNA TGTGCCAGCAGCCCGGAAGGGAGAGTATATGGCTACACCTTC. The chain combines TRBV14 with TRBJ1-2, with D unclear. Per the germline V gene, CDR1 is SGHDN and CDR2 is FVKESK. The CDR3 runs to 14 residues. V lost 4 bases to trimming and J lost 5 bases, with 14 bases between them.

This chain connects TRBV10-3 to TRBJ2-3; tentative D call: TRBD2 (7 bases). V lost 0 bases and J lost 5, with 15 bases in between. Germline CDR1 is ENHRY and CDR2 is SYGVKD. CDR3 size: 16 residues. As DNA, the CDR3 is TGTGCCATCAGTGAGTCTAATCGGGGGGCTGTAGATACGCAGTATTTT. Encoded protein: CAISESNRGAVDTQYF.

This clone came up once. CDR3 loop: CASSYSSGANVLTF. CDR3 nucleotides: TGTGCCAGCAGTTACTCCTCGGGGGCCAACGTCCTGACTTTC. The chain carries TRBV6-6 and TRBJ2-6; D gene unclear. Trimming took off 0 bases at V and 4 bases at J, with 4 bases between the two ends. CDR3 length: 14 residues. Per the germline V gene, CDR1 is MNHNY and CDR2 is SVGAGI (reference sequence).

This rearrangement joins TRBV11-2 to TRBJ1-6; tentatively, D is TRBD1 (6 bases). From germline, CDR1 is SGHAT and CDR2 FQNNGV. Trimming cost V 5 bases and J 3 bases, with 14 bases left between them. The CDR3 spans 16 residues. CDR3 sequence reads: CASSPRDINYNSPLHF. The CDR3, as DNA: TGTGCCAGCAGCCCACGGGACATTAACTATAATTCACCCCTCCACTTT.

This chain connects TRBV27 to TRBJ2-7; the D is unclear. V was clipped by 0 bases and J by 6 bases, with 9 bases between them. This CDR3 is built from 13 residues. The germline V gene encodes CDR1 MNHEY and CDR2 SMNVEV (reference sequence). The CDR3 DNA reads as TGTGCCAGCAGTTTATCCGGTTTGCCCGAGCAGTACTTC. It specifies CASSLSGLPEQYF.

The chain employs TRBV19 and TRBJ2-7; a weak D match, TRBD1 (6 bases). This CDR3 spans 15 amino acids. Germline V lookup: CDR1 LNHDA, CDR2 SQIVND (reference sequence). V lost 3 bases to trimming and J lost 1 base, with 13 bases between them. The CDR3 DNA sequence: TGTGCCAGTAGTATTGGGGGCGGTATATCCTACGAGCAGTACTTC. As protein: CASSIGGGISYEQYF. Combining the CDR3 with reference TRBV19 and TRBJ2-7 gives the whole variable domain DGGITQSPKYLFRKEGQNVTLSCEQNLNHDAMYWYRQDPGQGLRLIYYSQIVNDFQKGDIAEGYSVSREKKESFPLTVTSAQKNPTAFYLCASSIGGGISYEQYFGPGTRLTVT.

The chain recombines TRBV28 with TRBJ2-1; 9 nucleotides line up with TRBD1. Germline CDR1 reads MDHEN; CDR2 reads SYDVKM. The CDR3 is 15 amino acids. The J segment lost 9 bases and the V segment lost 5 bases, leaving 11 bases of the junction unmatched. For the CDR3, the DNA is TGTGCCAGCAGTCAGGAATCGACAGGGGGAGGTGAGCAGTTCTTC. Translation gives CASSQESTGGGEQFF.

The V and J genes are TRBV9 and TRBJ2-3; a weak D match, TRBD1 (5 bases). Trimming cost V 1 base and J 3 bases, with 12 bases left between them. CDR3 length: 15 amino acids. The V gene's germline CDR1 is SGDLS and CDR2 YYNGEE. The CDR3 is CASSVTPQGTDTQYF. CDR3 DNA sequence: TGTGCCAGCAGCGTAACCCCGCAGGGAACAGATACGCAGTATTTT.

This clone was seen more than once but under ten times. The CDR3 region is CASIPPGYTEAFF. In nucleotides, the CDR3 is TGTGCCAGCATCCCCCCCGGGTACACTGAAGCTTTCTTT. The rearrangement uses TRBV28 and TRBJ1-1; the D is unclear. In germline, CDR1 is MDHEN, CDR2 SYDVKM. Trimming cost V 7 bases and J 3 bases, with 12 bases left between them. The CDR3 consists of 13 residues.

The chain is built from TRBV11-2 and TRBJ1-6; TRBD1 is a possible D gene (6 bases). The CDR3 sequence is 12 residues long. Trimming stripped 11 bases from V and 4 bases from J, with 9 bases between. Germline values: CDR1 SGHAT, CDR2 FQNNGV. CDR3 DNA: TGTGCCTGTGGACAGTATAATTCACCCCTCCACTTT. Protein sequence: CACGQYNSPLHF.

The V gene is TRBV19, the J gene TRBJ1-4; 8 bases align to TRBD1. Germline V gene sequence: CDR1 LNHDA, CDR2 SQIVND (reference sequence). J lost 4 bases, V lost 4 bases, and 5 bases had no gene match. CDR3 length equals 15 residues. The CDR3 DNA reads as TGTGCCAGTAGTACTCGGACAGGGATTAATGAAAAACTGTTTTTT. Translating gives CASSTRTGINEKLFF.

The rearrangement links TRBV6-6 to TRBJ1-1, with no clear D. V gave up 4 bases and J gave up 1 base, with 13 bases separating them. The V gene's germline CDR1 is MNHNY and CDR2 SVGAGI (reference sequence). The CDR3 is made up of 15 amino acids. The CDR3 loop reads CASSFGVSTNTEAFF. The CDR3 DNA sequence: TGTGCCAGCAGTTTCGGGGTCTCTACGAACACTGAAGCTTTCTTT.

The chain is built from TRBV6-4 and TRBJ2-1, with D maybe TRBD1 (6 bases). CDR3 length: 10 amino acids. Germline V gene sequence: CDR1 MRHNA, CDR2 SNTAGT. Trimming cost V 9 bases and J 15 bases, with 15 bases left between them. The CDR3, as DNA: TGTGCCAGGGGGGCAGGAAGGCCGTTCTTC. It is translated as CARGAGRPFF.

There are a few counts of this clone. CDR3 bases: TGTGCCAGCAGCCCGACCGGGACAGGAAACTACGAGCAGTACTTC. Translated, it gives CASSPTGTGNYEQYF. The J gene is TRBJ2-7, the V gene TRBV7-2; 8 nucleotides align to TRBD1. Unmatched junction bases numbered 9, after V lost 5 bases and J lost 3 bases. The CDR3 is 15 residues long. CDR1 is SGHTA and CDR2 is FQGNSA in the germline V gene.

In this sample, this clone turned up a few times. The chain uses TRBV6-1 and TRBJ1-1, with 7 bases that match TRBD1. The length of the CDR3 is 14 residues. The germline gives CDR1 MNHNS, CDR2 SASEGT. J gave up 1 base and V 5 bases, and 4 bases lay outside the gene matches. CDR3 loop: CASSKQGPNTEAFF. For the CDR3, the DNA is TGTGCCAGCAGTAAACAGGGGCCGAACACTGAAGCTTTCTTT.

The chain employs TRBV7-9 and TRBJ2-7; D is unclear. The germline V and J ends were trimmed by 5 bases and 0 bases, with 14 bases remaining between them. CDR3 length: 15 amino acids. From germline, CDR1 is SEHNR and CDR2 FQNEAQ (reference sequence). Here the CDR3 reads CASSANVYSSYEQYF. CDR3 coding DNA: TGTGCCAGCAGCGCTAATGTGTACAGCTCCTACGAGCAGTACTTC. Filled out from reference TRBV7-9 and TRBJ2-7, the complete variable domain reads DTGVSQNPRHKITKRGQNVTFRCDPISEHNRLYWYRQTLGQGPEFLTYFQNEAQLEKSRLLSDRFSAERPKGSFSTLEIQRTEQGDSAMYLCASSANVYSSYEQYFGPGTRLTVT.

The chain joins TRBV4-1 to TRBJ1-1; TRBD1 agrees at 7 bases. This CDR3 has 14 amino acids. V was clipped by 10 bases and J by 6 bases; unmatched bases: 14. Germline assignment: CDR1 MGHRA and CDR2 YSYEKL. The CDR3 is CATRKGQETSEAFF. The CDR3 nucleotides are TGCGCCACCCGTAAAGGACAGGAGACCTCTGAAGCTTTCTTT.

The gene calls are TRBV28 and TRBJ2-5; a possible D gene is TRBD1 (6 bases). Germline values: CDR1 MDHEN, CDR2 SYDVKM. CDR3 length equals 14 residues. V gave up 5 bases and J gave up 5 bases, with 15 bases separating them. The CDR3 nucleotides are TGTGCCAGCAGTCGACAGGCCAGCAGGGAGACCCAGTACTTC. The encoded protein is CASSRQASRETQYF.

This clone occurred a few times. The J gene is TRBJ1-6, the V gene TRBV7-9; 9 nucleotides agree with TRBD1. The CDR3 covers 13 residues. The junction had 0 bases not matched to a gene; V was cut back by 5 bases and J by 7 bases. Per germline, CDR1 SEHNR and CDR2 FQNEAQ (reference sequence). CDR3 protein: CASSDRGNSPLHF. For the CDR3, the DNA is TGTGCCAGCAGCGACAGGGGGAATTCACCCCTCCACTTT.

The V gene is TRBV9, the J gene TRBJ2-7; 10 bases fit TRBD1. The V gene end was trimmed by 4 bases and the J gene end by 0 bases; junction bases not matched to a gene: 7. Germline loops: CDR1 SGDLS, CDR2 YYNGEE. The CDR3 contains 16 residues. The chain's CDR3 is CASSYRQGANSYEQYF. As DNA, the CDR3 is TGTGCCAGCAGCTACCGACAGGGGGCGAACTCCTACGAGCAGTACTTC.

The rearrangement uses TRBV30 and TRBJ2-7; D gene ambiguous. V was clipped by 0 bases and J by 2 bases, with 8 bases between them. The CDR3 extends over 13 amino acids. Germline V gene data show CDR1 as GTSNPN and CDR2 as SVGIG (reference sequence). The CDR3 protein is CAWSVRVTYEQYF. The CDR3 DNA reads TGTGCCTGGAGTGTACGGGTGACCTACGAGCAGTACTTC.

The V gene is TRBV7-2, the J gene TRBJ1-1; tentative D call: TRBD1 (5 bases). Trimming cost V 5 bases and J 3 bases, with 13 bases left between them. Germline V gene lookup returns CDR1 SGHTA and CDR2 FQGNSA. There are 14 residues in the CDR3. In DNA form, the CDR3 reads TGTGCCAGCAGCCCATACAGGAGTCACACTGAAGCTTTCTTT. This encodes CASSPYRSHTEAFF.

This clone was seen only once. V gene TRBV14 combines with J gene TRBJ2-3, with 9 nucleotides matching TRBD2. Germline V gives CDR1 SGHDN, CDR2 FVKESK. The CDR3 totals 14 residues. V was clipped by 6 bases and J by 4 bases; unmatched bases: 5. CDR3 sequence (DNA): TGTGCCAGCAGTTACGCGGGGGGGGCAGATACGCAGTATTTT. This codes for CASSYAGGADTQYF.

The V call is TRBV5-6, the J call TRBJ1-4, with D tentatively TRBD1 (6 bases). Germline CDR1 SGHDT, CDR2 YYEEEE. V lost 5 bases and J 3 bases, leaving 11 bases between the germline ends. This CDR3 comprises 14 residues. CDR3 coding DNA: TGTGCCAGCAGGCGGGGGGGGCCTAATGAAAAACTGTTTTTT. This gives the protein CASRRGGPNEKLFF.

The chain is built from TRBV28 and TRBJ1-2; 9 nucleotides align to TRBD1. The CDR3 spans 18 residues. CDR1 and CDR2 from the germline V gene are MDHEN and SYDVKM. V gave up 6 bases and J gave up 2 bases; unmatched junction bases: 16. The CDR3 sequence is CASSPIPGQGGANYGYTF. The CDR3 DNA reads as TGTGCCAGCAGCCCTATTCCGGGACAGGGAGGGGCCAACTATGGCTACACCTTC.

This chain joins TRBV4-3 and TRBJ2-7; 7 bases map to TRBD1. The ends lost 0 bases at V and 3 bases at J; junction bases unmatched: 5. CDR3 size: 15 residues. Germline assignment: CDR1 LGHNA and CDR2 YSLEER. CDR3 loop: CASSQEGGLGYEQYF. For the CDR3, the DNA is TGCGCCAGCAGCCAAGAAGGGGGCCTTGGCTACGAGCAGTACTTC.

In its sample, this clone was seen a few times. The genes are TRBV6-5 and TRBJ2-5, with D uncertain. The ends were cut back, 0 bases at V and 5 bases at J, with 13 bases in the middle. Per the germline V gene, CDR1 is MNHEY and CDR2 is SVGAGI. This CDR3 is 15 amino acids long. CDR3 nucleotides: TGTGCCAGCAGTTACTCGACTTCCTTTGGGGAGACCCAGTACTTC. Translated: CASSYSTSFGETQYF.